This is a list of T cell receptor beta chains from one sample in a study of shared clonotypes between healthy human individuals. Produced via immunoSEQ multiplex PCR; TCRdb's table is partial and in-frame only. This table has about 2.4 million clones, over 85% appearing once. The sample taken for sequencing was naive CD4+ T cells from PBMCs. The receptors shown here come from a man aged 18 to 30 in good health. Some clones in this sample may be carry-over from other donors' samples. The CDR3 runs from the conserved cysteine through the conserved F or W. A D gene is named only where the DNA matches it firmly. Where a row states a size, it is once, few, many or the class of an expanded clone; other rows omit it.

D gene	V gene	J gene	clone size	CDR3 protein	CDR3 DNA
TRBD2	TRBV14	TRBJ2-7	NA	CARTWGGRSYEQYF	TGTGCCCGCACCTGGGGGGGTCGCTCCTACGAGCAGTACTTC
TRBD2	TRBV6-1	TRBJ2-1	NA	CASRVRLAGNEQFF	TGTGCCAGCAGAGTAAGACTAGCGGGCAATGAGCAGTTCTTC
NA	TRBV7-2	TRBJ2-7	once	CASSLVGGTKSYEQYF	TGTGCCAGCAGCTTAGTAGGCGGGACCAAGTCCTACGAGCAGTACTTC
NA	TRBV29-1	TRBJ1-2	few	CSVGKVLNYGYTF	TGCAGCGTTGGTAAAGTGCTGAACTATGGCTACACCTTC
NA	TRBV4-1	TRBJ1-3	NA	CASSQEDLFYSGNTIYF	TGCGCCAGCAGCCAAGAGGACTTATTCTACTCTGGAAACACCATATATTTT
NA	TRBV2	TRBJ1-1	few	CAGGRLNTEAFF	TGTGCAGGGGGACGCCTGAACACTGAAGCTTTCTTT
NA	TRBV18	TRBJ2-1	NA	CASSPSGREAIYNEQFF	TGTGCCAGCTCACCAAGCGGGCGGGAAGCTATCTACAATGAGCAGTTCTTC
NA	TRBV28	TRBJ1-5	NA	CASSFVRDNQPQHF	TGTGCCAGCAGTTTCGTCAGGGACAATCAGCCCCAGCATTTT
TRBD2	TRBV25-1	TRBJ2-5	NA	CASSDPIRVAGNQETQYF	TGTGCCAGCAGTGACCCAATCCGGGTAGCGGGAAACCAAGAGACCCAGTACTTC
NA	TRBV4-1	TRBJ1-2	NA	CASSQVVQVGYTF	TGCGCCAGCAGCCAAGTGGTTCAGGTTGGCTACACCTTC
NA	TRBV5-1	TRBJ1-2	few	CASSLGRDGYTF	TGCGCCAGCAGCTTGGGGAGGGACGGCTACACCTTC
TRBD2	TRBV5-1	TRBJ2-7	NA	CASSPGRVGGEQYF	TGCGCCAGCAGCCCTGGGAGGGTGGGGGGCGAGCAGTACTTC
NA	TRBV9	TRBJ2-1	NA	CASSVEGATGASYNEQFF	TGTGCCAGCAGCGTAGAGGGCGCTACTGGGGCGTCCTACAATGAGCAGTTCTTC
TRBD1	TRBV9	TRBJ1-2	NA	CASSAGQAANYGYTF	TGTGCCAGCAGCGCGGGACAGGCAGCTAACTATGGCTACACCTTC
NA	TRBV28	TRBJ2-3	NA	CASSSRAGHGTDTQYF	TGTGCCAGCAGTTCTCGGGCGGGGCACGGCACAGATACGCAGTATTTT
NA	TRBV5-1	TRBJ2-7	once	CASSSDMTSYEQYF	TGCGCCAGCAGCTCTGACATGACGTCCTACGAGCAGTACTTC
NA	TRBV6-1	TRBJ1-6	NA	CASSELGSSYNSPLHF	TGTGCCAGCAGTGAATTAGGCAGCTCCTATAATTCACCCCTCCACTTT
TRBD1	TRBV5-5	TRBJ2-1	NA	CASSYWDSRTYNEQFF	TGTGCCAGCAGCTACTGGGACAGCCGCACCTACAATGAGCAGTTCTTC
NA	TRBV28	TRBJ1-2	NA	CATTDLNYGYTF	TGTGCCACGACAGATCTAAACTATGGCTACACCTTC
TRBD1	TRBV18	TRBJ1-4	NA	CASRRQGDNEKLFF	TGTGCCAGTCGAAGACAGGGGGACAATGAAAAACTGTTTTTT
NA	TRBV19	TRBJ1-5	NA	CASSIAGGGQPQHF	TGTGCCAGTAGTATCGCGGGGGGAGGGCAGCCCCAGCATTTT
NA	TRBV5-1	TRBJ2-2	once	CASSLRTNTGELFF	TGCGCCAGCAGCTTAAGGACGAACACCGGGGAGCTGTTTTTT
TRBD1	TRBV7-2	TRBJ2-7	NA	CASSLMRTGGVHEQYF	TGTGCCAGCAGCTTGATGAGGACAGGGGGAGTCCACGAGCAGTACTTC
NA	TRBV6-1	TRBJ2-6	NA	CASSAPLFTGANVLTF	TGTGCCAGCAGTGCTCCACTTTTTACTGGGGCCAACGTCCTGACTTTC
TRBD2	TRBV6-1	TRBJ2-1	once	CASSESGIGYNEQFF	TGTGCCAGCAGTGAAAGCGGGATTGGCTACAATGAGCAGTTCTTC
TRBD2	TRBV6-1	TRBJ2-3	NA	CASSEPAGAPPDTQYF	TGTGCCAGCAGTGAACCGGCGGGAGCCCCACCAGATACGCAGTATTTT
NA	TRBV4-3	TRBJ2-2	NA	CASSQRKVAAGELFF	TGCGCCAGCAGCCAACGCAAAGTCGCCGCGGGGGAGCTGTTTTTT
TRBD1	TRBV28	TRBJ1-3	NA	CASRPGTGSSTLSSGNTIYF	TGTGCCAGCAGACCGGGGACAGGGTCCTCCACCTTAAGCTCTGGAAACACCATATATTTT
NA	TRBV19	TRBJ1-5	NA	CASSNSLWGGRDQPQHF	TGTGCCAGTTCGAATTCACTTTGGGGGGGGCGGGATCAGCCCCAGCATTTT
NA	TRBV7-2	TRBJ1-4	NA	CASSLDRDGEKLFF	TGTGCCAGCAGCTTAGACAGGGACGGCGAAAAACTGTTTTTT
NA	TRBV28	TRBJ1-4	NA	CASSVLVGEVPKLFF	TGTGCCAGCAGTGTGCTCGTGGGTGAGGTCCCGAAGCTGTTTTTT
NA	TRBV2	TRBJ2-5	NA	CASSLTRGRARTQYF	TGTGCCAGCAGCCTTACTAGGGGGAGGGCGCGGACCCAGTACTTC
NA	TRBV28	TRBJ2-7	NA	CASSLTGNSYEQYF	TGTGCCAGCAGTTTAACGGGGAACTCCTACGAGCAGTACTTC
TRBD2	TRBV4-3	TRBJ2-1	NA	CASSLSGTSGSRGSYNEQFF	TGCGCCAGCAGCCTCTCGGGGACTAGCGGGAGTAGGGGCTCCTACAATGAGCAGTTCTTC
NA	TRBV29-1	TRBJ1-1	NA	CSVESAASMNTEAFF	TGCAGCGTTGAATCGGCAGCAAGCATGAACACTGAAGCTTTCTTT
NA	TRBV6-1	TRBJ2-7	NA	CASSPRPDRKYF	TGTGCCAGCAGTCCCCGTCCGGATAGGAAGTACTTC
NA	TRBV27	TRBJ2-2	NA	CASSLEPLQRELFF	TGTGCCAGCAGCCTCGAACCACTCCAGCGGGAGCTGTTTTTT
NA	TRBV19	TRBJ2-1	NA	CASSMLDGLNEQFF	TGTGCCAGTAGTATGTTAGACGGGCTCAATGAGCAGTTCTTC
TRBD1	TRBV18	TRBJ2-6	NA	CASSQGTGNSGANVLTF	TGTGCCAGCTCCCAAGGGACAGGGAACTCTGGGGCCAACGTCCTGACTTTC
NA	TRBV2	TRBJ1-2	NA	CASSIDSSSYGYTF	TGTGCCAGCAGTATTGACAGTTCTTCGTATGGCTACACCTTC
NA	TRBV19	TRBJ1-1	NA	CASSNPGNTEAFF	TGTGCCAGTAGTAATCCAGGGAACACTGAAGCTTTCTTT
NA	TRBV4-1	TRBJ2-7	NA	CASSQVGPYEQYF	TGCGCCAGCAGCCAAGTTGGACCCTACGAGCAGTACTTC
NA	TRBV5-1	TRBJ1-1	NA	CASSYRDPVTEAFF	TGCGCCAGCAGCTACCGGGACCCTGTTACTGAAGCTTTCTTT
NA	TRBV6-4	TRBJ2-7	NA	CASSLRTPHYEQYF	TGTGCCAGCAGTCTTCGGACGCCCCACTACGAGCAGTACTTC
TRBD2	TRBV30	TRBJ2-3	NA	CAWSGLASTDTQYF	TGTGCCTGGAGCGGACTAGCAAGCACAGATACGCAGTATTTT
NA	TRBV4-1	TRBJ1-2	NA	CASSAPGARDYGYTF	TGCGCCAGCAGCGCACCAGGGGCACGAGACTATGGCTACACCTTC
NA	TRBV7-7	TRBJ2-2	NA	CASSQQGANTGELFF	TGTGCCAGCAGCCAACAGGGAGCGAACACCGGGGAGCTGTTTTTT
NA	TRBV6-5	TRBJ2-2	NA	CASRSTGELFF	TGTGCCAGCAGATCAACCGGGGAGCTGTTTTTT
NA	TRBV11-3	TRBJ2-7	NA	CASSLTQGAGAYEQYF	TGTGCCAGCAGCTTAACCCAGGGAGCCGGGGCCTACGAGCAGTACTTC
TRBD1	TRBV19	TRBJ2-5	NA	CASSPGRQGHRETQYF	TGTGCCAGTAGTCCAGGGCGACAGGGTCATCGGGAGACCCAGTACTTC
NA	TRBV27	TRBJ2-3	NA	CASKMQAGRTDTQYF	TGTGCCAGCAAAATGCAGGCGGGCCGGACAGATACGCAGTATTTT
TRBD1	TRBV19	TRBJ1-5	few	CASRTGAASPFQPQHF	TGTGCCAGTAGAACAGGGGCAGCCAGTCCATTTCAGCCCCAGCATTTT
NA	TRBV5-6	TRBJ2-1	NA	CASSLVGRHNEQFF	TGTGCCAGCAGCTTGGTCGGTAGACACAATGAGCAGTTCTTC
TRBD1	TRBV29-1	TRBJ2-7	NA	CSVEMTGLLEQYF	TGCAGCGTTGAGATGACAGGGTTACTCGAGCAGTACTTC